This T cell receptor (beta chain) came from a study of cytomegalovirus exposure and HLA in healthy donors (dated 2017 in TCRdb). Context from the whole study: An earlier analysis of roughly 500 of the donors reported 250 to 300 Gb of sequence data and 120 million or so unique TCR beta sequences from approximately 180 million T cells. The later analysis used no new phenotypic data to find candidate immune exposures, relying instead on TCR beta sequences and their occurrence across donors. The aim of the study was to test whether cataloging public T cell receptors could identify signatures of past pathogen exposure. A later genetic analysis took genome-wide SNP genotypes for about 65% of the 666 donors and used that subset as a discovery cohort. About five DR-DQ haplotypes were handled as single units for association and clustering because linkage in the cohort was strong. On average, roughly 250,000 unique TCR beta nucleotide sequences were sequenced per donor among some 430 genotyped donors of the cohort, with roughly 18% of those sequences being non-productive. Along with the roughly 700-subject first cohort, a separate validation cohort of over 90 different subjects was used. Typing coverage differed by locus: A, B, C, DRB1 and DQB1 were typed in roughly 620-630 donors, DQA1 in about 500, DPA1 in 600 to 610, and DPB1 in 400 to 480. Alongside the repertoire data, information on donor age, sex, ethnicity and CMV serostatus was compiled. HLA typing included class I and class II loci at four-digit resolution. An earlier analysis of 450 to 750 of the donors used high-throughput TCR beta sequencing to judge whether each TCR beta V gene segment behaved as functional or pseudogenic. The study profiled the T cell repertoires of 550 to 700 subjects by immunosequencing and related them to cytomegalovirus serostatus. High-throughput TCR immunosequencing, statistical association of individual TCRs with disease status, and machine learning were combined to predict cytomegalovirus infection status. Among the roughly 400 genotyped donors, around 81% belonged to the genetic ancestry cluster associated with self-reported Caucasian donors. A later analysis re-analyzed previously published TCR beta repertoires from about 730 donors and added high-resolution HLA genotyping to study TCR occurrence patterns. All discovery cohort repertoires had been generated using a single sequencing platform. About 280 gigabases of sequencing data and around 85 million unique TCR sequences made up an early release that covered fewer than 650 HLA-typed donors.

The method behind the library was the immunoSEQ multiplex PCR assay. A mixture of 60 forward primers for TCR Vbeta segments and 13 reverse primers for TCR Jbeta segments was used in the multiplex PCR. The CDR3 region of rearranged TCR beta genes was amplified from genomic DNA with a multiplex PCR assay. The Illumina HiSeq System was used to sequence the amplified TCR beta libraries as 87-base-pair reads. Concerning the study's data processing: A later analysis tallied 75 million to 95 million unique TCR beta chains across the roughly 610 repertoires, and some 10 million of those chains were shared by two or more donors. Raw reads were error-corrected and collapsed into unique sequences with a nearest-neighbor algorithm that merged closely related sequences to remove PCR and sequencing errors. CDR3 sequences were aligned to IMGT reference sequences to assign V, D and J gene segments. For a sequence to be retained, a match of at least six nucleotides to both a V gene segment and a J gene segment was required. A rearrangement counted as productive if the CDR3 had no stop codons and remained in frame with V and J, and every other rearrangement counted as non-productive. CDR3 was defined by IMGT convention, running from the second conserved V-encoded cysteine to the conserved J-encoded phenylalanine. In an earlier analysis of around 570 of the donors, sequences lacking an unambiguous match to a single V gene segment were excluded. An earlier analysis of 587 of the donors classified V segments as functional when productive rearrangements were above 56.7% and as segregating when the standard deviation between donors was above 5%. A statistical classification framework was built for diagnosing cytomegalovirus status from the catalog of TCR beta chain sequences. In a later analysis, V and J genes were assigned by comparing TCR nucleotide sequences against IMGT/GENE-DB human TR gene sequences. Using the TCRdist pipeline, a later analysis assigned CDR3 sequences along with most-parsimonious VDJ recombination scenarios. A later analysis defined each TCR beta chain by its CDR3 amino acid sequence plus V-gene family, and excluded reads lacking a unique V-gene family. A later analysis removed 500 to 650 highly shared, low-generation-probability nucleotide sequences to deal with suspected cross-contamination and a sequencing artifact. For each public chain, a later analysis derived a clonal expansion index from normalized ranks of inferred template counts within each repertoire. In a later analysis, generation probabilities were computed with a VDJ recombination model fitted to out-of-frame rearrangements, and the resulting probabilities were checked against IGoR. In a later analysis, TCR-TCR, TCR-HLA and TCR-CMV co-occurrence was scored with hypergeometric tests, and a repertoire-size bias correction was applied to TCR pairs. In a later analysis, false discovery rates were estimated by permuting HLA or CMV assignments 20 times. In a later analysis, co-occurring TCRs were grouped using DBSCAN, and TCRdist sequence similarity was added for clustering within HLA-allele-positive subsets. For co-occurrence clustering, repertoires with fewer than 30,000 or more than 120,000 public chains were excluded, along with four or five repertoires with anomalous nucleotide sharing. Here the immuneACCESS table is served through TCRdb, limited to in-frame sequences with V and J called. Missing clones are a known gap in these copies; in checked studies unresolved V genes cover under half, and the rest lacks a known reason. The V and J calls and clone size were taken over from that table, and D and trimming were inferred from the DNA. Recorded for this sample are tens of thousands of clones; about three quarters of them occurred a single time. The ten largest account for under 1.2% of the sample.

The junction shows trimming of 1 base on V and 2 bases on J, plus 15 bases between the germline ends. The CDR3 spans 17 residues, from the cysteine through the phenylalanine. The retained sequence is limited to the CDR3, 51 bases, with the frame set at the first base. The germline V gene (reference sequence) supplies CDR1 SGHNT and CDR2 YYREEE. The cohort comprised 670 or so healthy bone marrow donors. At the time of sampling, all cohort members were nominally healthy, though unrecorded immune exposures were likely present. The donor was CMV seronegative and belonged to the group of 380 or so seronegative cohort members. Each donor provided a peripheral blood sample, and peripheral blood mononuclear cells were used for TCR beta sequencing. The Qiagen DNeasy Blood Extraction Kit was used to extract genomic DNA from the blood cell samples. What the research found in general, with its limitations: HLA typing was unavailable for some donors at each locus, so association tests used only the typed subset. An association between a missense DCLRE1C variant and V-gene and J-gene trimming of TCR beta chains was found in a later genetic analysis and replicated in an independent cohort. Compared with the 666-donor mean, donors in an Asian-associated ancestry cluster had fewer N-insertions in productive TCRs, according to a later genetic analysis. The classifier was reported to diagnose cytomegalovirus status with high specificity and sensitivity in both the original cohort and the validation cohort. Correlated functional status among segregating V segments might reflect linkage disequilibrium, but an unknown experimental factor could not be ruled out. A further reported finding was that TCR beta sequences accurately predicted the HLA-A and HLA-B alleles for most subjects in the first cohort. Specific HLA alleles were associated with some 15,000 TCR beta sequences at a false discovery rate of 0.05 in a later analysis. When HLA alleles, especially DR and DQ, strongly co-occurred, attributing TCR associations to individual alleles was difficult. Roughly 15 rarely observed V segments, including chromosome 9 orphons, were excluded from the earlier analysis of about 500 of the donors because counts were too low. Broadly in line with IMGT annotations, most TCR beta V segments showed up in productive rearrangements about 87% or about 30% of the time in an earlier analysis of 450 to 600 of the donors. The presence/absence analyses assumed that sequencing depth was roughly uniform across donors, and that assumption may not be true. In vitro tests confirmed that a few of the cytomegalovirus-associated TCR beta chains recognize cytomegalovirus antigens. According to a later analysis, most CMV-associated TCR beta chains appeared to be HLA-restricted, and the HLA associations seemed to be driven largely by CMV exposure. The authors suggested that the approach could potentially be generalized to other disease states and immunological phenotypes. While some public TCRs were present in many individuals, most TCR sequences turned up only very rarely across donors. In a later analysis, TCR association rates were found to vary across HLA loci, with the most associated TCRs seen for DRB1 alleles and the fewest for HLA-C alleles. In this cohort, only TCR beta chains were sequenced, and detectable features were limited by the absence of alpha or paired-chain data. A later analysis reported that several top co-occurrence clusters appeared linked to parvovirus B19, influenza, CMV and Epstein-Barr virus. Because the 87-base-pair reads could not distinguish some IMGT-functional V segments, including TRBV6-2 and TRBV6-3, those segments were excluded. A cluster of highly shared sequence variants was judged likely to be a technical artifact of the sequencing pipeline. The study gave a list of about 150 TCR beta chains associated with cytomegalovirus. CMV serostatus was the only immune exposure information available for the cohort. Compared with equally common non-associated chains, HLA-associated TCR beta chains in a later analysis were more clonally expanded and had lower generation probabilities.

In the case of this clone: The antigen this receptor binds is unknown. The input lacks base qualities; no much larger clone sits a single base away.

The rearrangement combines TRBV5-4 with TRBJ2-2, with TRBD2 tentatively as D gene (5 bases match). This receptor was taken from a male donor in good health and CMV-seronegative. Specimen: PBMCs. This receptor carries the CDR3 CASSLLPGTINTGELFF. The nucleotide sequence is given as TGTGCCAGCAGCTTGTTACCGGGAACTATAAACACCGGGGAGCTGTTTTTT.